This T cell receptor (beta chain) comes out of a study of identical twins. This clonotype was detected many times. A single record per CDR3 protein comes from TCRdb applying MiXCR to the 5' RACE reads. This table has approximately 890,000 distinct CDR3 sequences, roughly an eighth appearing once. Trimming removed 0 bases from V and 2 bases from J; junction bases left unmatched: 4. This CDR3 region has 15 residues. Per the germline V gene, CDR1 is SGHRS and CDR2 is YFSETQ. These data also formed part of another study, on yellow fever vaccine responses in identical twins.

The chain uses TRBV5-1 and TRBJ1-2; TRBD1 agrees at 7 bases. The receptor was derived from a woman in her late teens or twenties in good health. The sample was PBMCs. CDR3 bases: TGCGCCAGCAGCTTGGGGGGGACAGTCAACTATGGCTACACCTTC. It codes for CASSLGGTVNYGYTF. Full variable domain (missing parts from reference TRBV5-1 and TRBJ1-2): KAGVTQTPRYLIKTRGQQVTLSCSPISGHRSVSWYQQTPGQGLQFLFEYFSETQRNKGNFPGRFSGRQFSNSRSEMNVSTLELGDSALYLCASSLGGTVNYGYTFGSGTRLTVV.